Sequencing of this T cell receptor beta chain was carried out in a study of T cell responses to AZD1222 COVID-19 vaccine. This table comes from immunoSEQ multiplex PCR, and its TCRdb copy is limited to in-frame clones, with some not included. The table records 80,000 to 130,000 clones, roughly 89% of them present only once. Germline values: CDR1 MDHEN, CDR2 SYDVKM. J lost 6 bases, V lost 6 bases, and 8 bases had no gene match. The CDR3 loop spans 14 amino acids. This chain uses TRBV28 with TRBJ1-2, with 9 bases fitting TRBD1. This clonotype originated in an adult in good health. Sequenced material: peripheral blood, taken on day 0 of AZD1222 vaccination. CDR3 residues: CASRSGQGLHGYTF. In DNA, the CDR3 is TGTGCCAGCAGATCGGGACAGGGTTTACATGGCTACACCTTC.